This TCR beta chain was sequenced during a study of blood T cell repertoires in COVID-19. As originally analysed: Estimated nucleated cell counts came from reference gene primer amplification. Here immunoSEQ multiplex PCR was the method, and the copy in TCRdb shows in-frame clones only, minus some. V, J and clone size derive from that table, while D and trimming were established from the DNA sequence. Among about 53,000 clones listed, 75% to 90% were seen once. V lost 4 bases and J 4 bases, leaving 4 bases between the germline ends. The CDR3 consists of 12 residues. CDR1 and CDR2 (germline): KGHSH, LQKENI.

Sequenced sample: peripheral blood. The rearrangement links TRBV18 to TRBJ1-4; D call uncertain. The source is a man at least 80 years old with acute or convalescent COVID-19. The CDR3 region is CASSQLNEKLFF. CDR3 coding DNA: TGTGCCAGCTCACAGCTTAATGAAAAACTGTTTTTT.